The clone carrying this T cell receptor beta chain has a count of ten or more. Its matching antigen is unknown. The entry originates in a study of CD8+CD57+ T cells in acquired aplastic anemia. Background on the study: CD4+ and CD8+ cells, once sorted, gave DNA averaging approximately 3 ug. For CD4+ cells, healthy donors had an average of approximately 9.8 million reads.

Genomic DNA constituted the template upon which TCR beta VDJ and CDR3 profiling was performed. TCRdb re-called the reads with MiXCR, one entry per CDR3 protein. The sample yields some 220,000 distinct CDR3 sequences, 30% to 40% seen once. Study-wide findings and caveats: Any difference that existed in CD8+ Simpson's diversity between patients and controls was not significant. Under 35 was the count of CD8+ CDR3 sequences that patients shared with controls.

Germline V lookup: CDR1 MNHNS, CDR2 SASEGT. Deletions cut 1 base from V and 6 bases from J, with 12 bases between. CDR3 length: 14 amino acids. This receptor was taken from a human donor in good health, serving as a control. The chain employs TRBV6-1 and TRBJ1-2; maybe TRBD1 (5 bases). The sequenced material came from sorted CD4+, CD8+, or CD8+CD57+ T cells (not recorded which) from PBMCs. The CDR3 DNA reads TGTGCCAGCAGTGAAGTTAGGAGGGGCCATGGCTACACCTTC. It is translated as CASSEVRRGHGYTF.